This T cell receptor (beta chain) stems from a study of neurological immune-mediated disorders. Points from the study as a whole: The most TCR clonal expansion was seen in HTLV-1-associated myelopathy, and the least was seen in multiple sclerosis, which fell below healthy controls.

Every sequencing run produced over 190 million TCR-beta sequences, and the sequences from any one run covered 15-18 subjects. TCRdb re-analysed the 5' RACE reads in MiXCR, keeping a single row per CDR3 protein. Altogether 15,000 to 20,000 distinct CDR3 sequences are present, 27% being singletons, with the ten largest covering 30% to 35%. For this clonotype: Its matching antigen is unknown.

The receptor comes from a man in his forties or fifties with HTLV-1-associated myelopathy (HAM/TSP). Sequenced material: PBMCs.

The DNA of the CDR3 is TGCGCCAGCAGTGGACAGGCCAATGAGCAGTTCTTC. Translation: CASSGQANEQFF. The chain joins TRBV10-1 to TRBJ2-1, with D perhaps matching TRBD1 (6 bases). Germline-derived CDR1 and CDR2 are WNHNN and SYGVQD (reference sequence). V lost 4 bases and J lost 6, with 7 bases in between. The CDR3 totals 12 residues.